One sample yielded the 18 T cell receptor beta chains listed below, sequenced in a study of blood T cell repertoires in COVID-19. Sequencing was performed with immunoSEQ multiplex PCR; in TCRdb, only in-frame clones are kept and a portion is missing. The data contain 140,000 to 150,000 clones, roughly 89% of them seen just once; the ten biggest clones take up around 5.4%. The sequenced material came from PBMCs or T cells enriched from blood (not recorded which). These receptor sequences come from a woman aged 45 to 65 who had been exposed to COVID-19.

The gene calls are TRBV5-4 and TRBJ2-7; tentative D call: TRBD2 (5 bases). V lost 3 bases, J lost 4 bases, and 20 bases lay in between. This CDR3 has 16 amino acids. CDR1 and CDR2 from the germline V gene are SGHNT and YYREEE (reference sequence). CDR3 bases: TGTGCCAGCAGCTCTCCGGTGGGGAGAAGTGGGTACGAGCAGTACTTC. It yields the protein CASSSPVGRSGYEQYF.

The chain is built from TRBV9 and TRBJ2-1; 12 positions agree with TRBD2. In germline, CDR1 is SGDLS, CDR2 YYNGEE. The CDR3 spans 18 residues. The V segment lost 5 bases and the J segment 5 bases; nucleotides outside the gene matches: 14. CDR3 residues: CASSRGLAGRGEHNEQFF. DNA for the CDR3: TGTGCCAGCAGTAGAGGACTAGCGGGGAGGGGTGAACACAATGAGCAGTTCTTC. The full variable domain, in which reference TRBV9 and TRBJ2-1 provide the parts outside the CDR3, is DSGVTQTPKHLITATGQRVTLRCSPRSGDLSVYWYQQSLDQGLQFLIQYYNGEERAKGNILERFSAQQFPDLHSELNLSSLELGDSALYFCASSRGLAGRGEHNEQFFGPGTRLTVL.

This clone was recorded only once. The chain links TRBV19 to TRBJ1-2, with 10 bases aligning to TRBD1. The CDR3 covers 13 residues. V was pared by 4 bases and J by 9 bases, with 5 bases of the junction left unmatched. Per germline, CDR1 LNHDA and CDR2 SQIVND (reference sequence). The CDR3 sequence is CASSNRDRGRYTF. The CDR3 bases are TGTGCCAGTAGTAACCGGGACAGGGGACGCTACACCTTC.

The chain couples TRBV7-8 to TRBJ2-3, with D tentatively TRBD2 (5 bases). The CDR3 is 12 amino acids. V was shortened by 4 bases and J by 11 bases, with 13 bases between the two germline ends. From germline, CDR1 is SGHVS and CDR2 FQNEAQ. The CDR3 sequence is CASSSEEGRQYF. CDR3 nucleotides: TGTGCCAGCAGCTCGGAAGAGGGCCGGCAGTATTTT. The full variable domain, in which reference TRBV7-8 and TRBJ2-3 provide the parts outside the CDR3, is GAGVSQSPRYKVAKRGQDVALRCDPISGHVSLFWYQQALGQGPEFLTYFQNEAQLDKSGLPSDRFFAERPEGSVSTLKIQRTQQEDSAVYLCASSSEEGRQYFGPGTRLTVL.

The chain joins TRBV10-3 to TRBJ2-3; D remains unclear. The germline V gene encodes CDR1 ENHRY and CDR2 SYGVKD. Trimming took 7 bases from V and 1 from J, leaving 18 bases between them. The CDR3 has 16 amino acids. The CDR3 nucleotides read TGTGCCATCACCCCGACTCCAGCTGGCGGCACAGATACGCAGTATTTT. It specifies CAITPTPAGGTDTQYF.

Ten or more counts support this clone. The V and J genes are TRBV7-2 and TRBJ2-3; 12 bases map to TRBD2. The CDR3 length is 18 residues. CDR1 is SGHTA and CDR2 is FQGNSA in the germline V gene. V shed 2 bases, J shed 1 base, and the junction held 7 bases outside the gene matches. This CDR3 reads CASSLYRTSGTRTDTQYF. DNA for the CDR3: TGTGCCAGCAGCTTATACAGGACTAGCGGGACCCGCACAGATACGCAGTATTTT.

V and J are TRBV4-1 and TRBJ2-1; 15 positions agree with TRBD2. V lost 4 bases, J lost 9 bases, and 10 bases stayed unmatched. Looked up from germline, CDR1 is MGHRA and CDR2 is YSYEKL. The CDR3 length is 17 residues. The CDR3 loop reads CASSPLGLAGGRGEQFF. The CDR3 DNA reads TGCGCCAGCAGCCCGCTCGGACTAGCGGGAGGGCGGGGTGAGCAGTTCTTC.

The V and J genes are TRBV9 and TRBJ2-3; tentative D call: TRBD1 (5 bases). Germline V gene lookup returns CDR1 SGDLS and CDR2 YYNGEE. The CDR3 totals 15 residues. Trimming stripped 3 bases from V and 2 bases from J, with 13 bases between. The CDR3 DNA reads as TGTGCCAGCAGCGGGGAAGGGGCCCCCACAGATACGCAGTATTTT. It codes for CASSGEGAPTDTQYF.

V gene TRBV4-2 combines with J gene TRBJ2-7, with 7 positions matching TRBD2. The ends lost 4 bases at V and 2 bases at J; junction bases unmatched: 5. CDR1 and CDR2 from the germline V gene are LGHNA and YNFKEQ. The CDR3 runs to 14 residues. This CDR3 is CASSPPGRPYEQYF. Written as DNA, the CDR3 is TGTGCCAGCAGCCCGCCCGGGAGGCCCTACGAGCAGTACTTC.

The sample holds a few counts of this clone. This chain joins TRBV27 and TRBJ1-2, with D possibly matching TRBD1 (5 bases). The CDR3 covers 13 residues. CDR1 and CDR2 from the germline V gene are MNHEY and SMNVEV (reference sequence). Between the trimmed V and J ends, which lost 5 bases and 3 bases, there was a span of 10 bases. For the CDR3, the DNA is TGTGCCAGCAGTCCCCTCAGGGACTATGGCTACACCTTC. Translated: CASSPLRDYGYTF.

The V gene is TRBV18, the J gene TRBJ2-1; 7 nucleotides line up with TRBD1. J lost 0 bases, V lost 5 bases, and 7 bases had no gene match. Germline values: CDR1 KGHSH, CDR2 LQKENI. The CDR3 runs to 16 residues. The CDR3 sequence: CASSLNRGSSYNEQFF. In DNA form, the CDR3 reads TGTGCCAGCTCATTGAACAGGGGCAGCTCCTACAATGAGCAGTTCTTC.

The chain employs TRBV7-3 and TRBJ2-3; TRBD2 aligns across 13 bases. This CDR3 has 17 residues. Per the germline V gene, CDR1 is SGHTA and CDR2 is FQGTGA. Losses at the gene ends were 0 bases for V and 2 bases for J; bases not matched to a gene: 2. This CDR3 is CASSLTGTSGTTDTQYF. The DNA of the CDR3 is TGTGCCAGCAGCTTAACTGGGACTAGCGGGACCACAGATACGCAGTATTTT.

The chain carries TRBV7-2 and TRBJ2-5, with 7 bases lining up with TRBD2. Per germline, CDR1 SGHTA and CDR2 FQGNSA. Trimming cost V 5 bases and J 4 bases; bases outside gene matches: 4. The CDR3 is 13 amino acids. CDR3 bases: TGTGCCAGCAGCGGGGGGGTAGGAGAGACCCAGTACTTC. Its protein is CASSGGVGETQYF.

The rearrangement links TRBV3-1 (or the pseudogene TRBV3-2) to TRBJ2-3, with 12 bases matching TRBD2. Trimming at V came to 4 bases and at J to 2 bases, leaving 7 bases not matched to a gene. CDR1 is LGHDT and CDR2 is YNNKEL in the germline V gene (reference sequence). This CDR3 is built from 17 residues. The CDR3 DNA is TGTGCCAGCAGCCGCCGACTAGCGGGGGCCCTCACAGATACGCAGTATTTT. Its protein is CASSRRLAGALTDTQYF.

This clone was picked up a small number of times. Compared with germline, one end of the junction differs, possibly owing to a read error. This chain uses TRBV6-6 with TRBJ2-7; D perhaps matches TRBD2 (5 bases). The CDR3 is 13 amino acids. Germline values: CDR1 MNHNY, CDR2 SVGAGI (reference sequence). The CDR3 region has the DNA TGTGCCAGCAGTTCCACCAGCGGCACCGAGGAGTACTTC. This translates into CASSSTSGTEEYF.

The chain uses TRBV18 and TRBJ1-1, with D hard to call. Per the germline V gene, CDR1 is KGHSH and CDR2 is LQKENI. V lost 4 bases to trimming and J lost 8 bases, with 8 bases between them. The CDR3 is made up of 11 amino acids. CDR3 coding DNA: TGTGCCAGCTCACAACGAGGGGAAGCTTTCTTT. Translated, it gives CASSQRGEAFF.

This chain links TRBV19 with TRBJ2-1, with D possibly being TRBD2 (5 bases). The V gene lost 4 bases and the J gene lost 9 bases, with 16 bases spanning the gap. CDR3 length: 14 amino acids. Per germline, CDR1 LNHDA and CDR2 SQIVND (reference sequence). The DNA for the CDR3 is TGTGCCAGTAGTACCCAAGGGAGTGGGAGTGAGCAGTTCTTC. It codes for CASSTQGSGSEQFF.

This chain joins TRBV10-3 and TRBJ1-1; no clear D. CDR1 and CDR2 (germline): ENHRY, SYGVKD. The CDR3 consists of 11 residues. V was cut by 2 bases and J by 8 bases, with 6 bases left in between. The CDR3 region has the DNA TGTGCCATCAGTGAGAGGAGAGAAGCTTTCTTT. Amino acid sequence: CAISERREAFF.